The present T cell receptor beta chain was sequenced within a study of cytomegalovirus exposure and HLA in healthy donors. Overall study results and limits: Usually a TCR sequence was rare, but some public TCRs were found in many donors.

About this clone: Its antigen is unknown.

With 60 Vbeta and 13 Jbeta primers, the PCR was carried out. Sequenced by immunoSEQ multiplex PCR; TCRdb stores in-frame clones only, minus some. This table holds some 150,000 clones, about 64% found once. What was sequenced was PBMCs. The sequence came from a woman aged 40 to 55 in good health and CMV-seronegative.

CDR3 bases: TGTGCCCTCGAGGGGGCTTATAATTCACCCCTCCACTTT. It yields the protein CALEGAYNSPLHF. The rearrangement joins TRBV30 to TRBJ1-6, with 7 bases matching TRBD1. Trimming removed 8 bases from V and 4 bases from J; junction bases left unmatched: 5. Per germline, CDR1 GTSNPN and CDR2 SVGIG (reference sequence). CDR3 length: 13 amino acids. Together with reference TRBV30 and TRBJ1-6, the CDR3 gives the full variable domain: SQTIHQWPATLVQPVGSPLSLECTVEGTSNPNLYWYRQAAGRGLQLLFYSVGIGQISSEVPQNLSASRPQDRQFILSSKKLLLSDSGFYLCALEGAYNSPLHFGNGTRLTVT.